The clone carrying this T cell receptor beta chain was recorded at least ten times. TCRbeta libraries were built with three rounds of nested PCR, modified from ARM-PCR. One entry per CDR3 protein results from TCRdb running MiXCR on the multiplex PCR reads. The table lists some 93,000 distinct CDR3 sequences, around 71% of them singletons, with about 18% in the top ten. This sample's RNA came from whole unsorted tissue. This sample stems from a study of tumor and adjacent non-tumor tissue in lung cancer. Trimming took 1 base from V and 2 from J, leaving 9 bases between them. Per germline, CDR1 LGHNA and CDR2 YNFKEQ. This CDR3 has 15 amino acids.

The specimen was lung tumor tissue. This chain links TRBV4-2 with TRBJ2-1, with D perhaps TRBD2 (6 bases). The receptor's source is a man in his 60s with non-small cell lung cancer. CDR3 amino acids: CASSQGSGTYNEQFF. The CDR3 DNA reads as TGTGCCAGCAGCCAAGGTAGCGGTACCTACAATGAGCAGTTCTTC.